Presented here are 27 T cell receptor beta chains from one specimen sequenced in a study of T cells in Graves' hyperthyroidism and ophthalmopathy. Researchers amplified the TCR beta CDR3 regions from RNA transcripts. First-round RT-PCR of the TCR CDR3 relied on the HTBI primer set. TCRdb fed the multiplex PCR reads into MiXCR, producing one record per CDR3 protein. Found here are over 350,000 distinct CDR3 sequences, under 15% of them singletons; the top ten hold 13%. Sequencing was done on a sample of blood. These receptors all come from a man between 18 and 35 years old with Graves' ophthalmopathy.

A word on this clonotype: Its ends do not fully match the called genes, so a read error is possible. In DNA, the CDR3 is TGCGCCAGCCAGGGGACAAAGGGGGGACATGAAGCTTTCTTT. Translation gives CASQGTKGGHEAFF. J is TRBJ1-1 and V is TRBV6-4, with D perhaps TRBD1 (6 bases). Germline V CDR1 and CDR2: MRHNA, SNTAGT. This CDR3 contains 14 residues.

The chain recombines TRBV19 with TRBJ1-4, with TRBD1 matching over 7 bases. Trimming at V came to 10 bases and at J to 8 bases, leaving 7 bases not matched to a gene. CDR3 length equals 12 residues. Per germline, CDR1 LNHDA and CDR2 SQIVND (reference sequence). CDR3 sequence (DNA): TGTGCCACTAGACAGGGTGGCGAAAAACTGTTTTTT. It specifies CATRQGGEKLFF.

This clonotype was seen more than once but under ten times. This chain uses TRBV6-1 with TRBJ2-7; D unclear. V dropped 8 bases and J dropped 1 base, with 12 bases sitting between them. CDR3 length: 13 amino acids. Looked up from germline, CDR1 is MNHNS and CDR2 is SASEGT. This CDR3 reads CASSLRASYEQYF. The CDR3 DNA reads as TGTGCCAGCTCCTTACGGGCATCCTACGAGCAGTACTTC.

The CDR3 region is CASSDSGTFHQPQHF. CDR3 in DNA: TGTGCCAGCAGTGATTCCGGGACATTTCATCAGCCCCAGCATTTT. J is TRBJ1-5 and V is TRBV6-1; possible D gene TRBD1, 6 bases. The ends were cut back, 3 bases at V and 5 bases at J, with 14 bases in the middle. In germline, CDR1 is MNHNS, CDR2 SASEGT. CDR3 size: 15 residues.

This chain connects TRBV6-2 or TRBV6-3 to TRBJ2-1; D is undetermined. Between the trimmed V and J ends, which lost 5 bases and 13 bases, there was a span of 18 bases. The CDR3 consists of 13 residues. Germline-derived CDR1 and CDR2 are MNHEY and SVGEGT. The CDR3 DNA reads TGTGCCAGCAGTAACAGACTTACGGAGACCCAGTTCTTC. Its translation is CASSNRLTETQFF.

The DNA for the CDR3 is TGTGCTTCCACCTTCGGGAGACAGGGGTATGCTGGGGCCAACGTCCTGACTTTC. This encodes CASTFGRQGYAGANVLTF. This sequence joins TRBV5-4 and TRBJ2-6, with 8 bases fitting TRBD1. In germline, CDR1 is SGHNT, CDR2 YYREEE (reference sequence). The CDR3 sequence is 18 residues long.

The rearrangement uses TRBV30 and TRBJ1-5; the D gene is possibly TRBD1 (6 bases). Germline V gives CDR1 GTSNPN, CDR2 SVGIG (reference sequence). CDR3 size: 13 residues. V was pared by 6 bases and J by 3 bases, with 12 bases between. CDR3 protein: CACLTGDNQPQHF. The DNA of the CDR3 is TGTGCCTGTCTGACAGGCGACAATCAGCCCCAGCATTTT.

The chain has TRBV20-1 and TRBJ1-5, with D perhaps TRBD1 (6 bases). Per the germline V gene, CDR1 is DFQATT and CDR2 is SNEGSKA (reference sequence). V was shortened by 3 bases and J by 11 bases, with 17 bases between the two germline ends. The CDR3 totals 13 residues. The CDR3 sequence: CSASGGAHETQHF. The CDR3 bases are TGCAGTGCTAGCGGGGGGGCCCACGAGACCCAGCATTTT.

This clonotype was seen only a few times. The V and J genes are TRBV6-1 and TRBJ2-7, with D tentatively TRBD1 or TRBD2 (6 bases each). Trimming removed 7 bases from V and 3 bases from J, with 19 bases in between. This CDR3 contains 15 residues. The germline V gene encodes CDR1 MNHNS and CDR2 SASEGT. The CDR3 region is CASIAPRGRFYEQYF. CDR3 bases: TGTGCCAGCATTGCCCCCCGGGGGCGCTTCTACGAGCAGTACTTC.

Details on this clonotype: This CDR3 is missing its conserved last phenylalanine or tryptophan, likely due to a read error. V usage is TRBV12-3 or TRBV12-4 and J usage is TRBJ2-2; D is undetermined. V lost 5 bases to trimming and J lost 1 base, with 11 bases between them. The CDR3 consists of 15 residues. CDR3 DNA sequence: TGTGCCAGCAGTCCCTGGGCCCTGAACACCGGGGAGCTGTTTCTT. It translates to CASSPWALNTGELFL.

The V and J genes are TRBV6-2 or TRBV6-3 and TRBJ2-5; no definite D call. Trimming stripped 7 bases from V and 1 base from J, with 10 bases between. The germline V gene has CDR1 MNHEY and CDR2 SVGEGT. The length of the CDR3 is 13 residues. As DNA, the CDR3 is TGTGCCAGCACCCGTGCAGTCCAAGAGACCCAGTACTTC. Amino acids: CASTRAVQETQYF.

This clonotype was detected a few times. The rearrangement joins TRBV6-5 to TRBJ1-5, with D unresolved. V lost 0 bases, J lost 3 bases, and 9 bases lay in between. Germline V gene data show CDR1 as MNHEY and CDR2 as SVGAGI. The length of the CDR3 is 15 residues. Here the CDR3 reads CASSYSKRVNQPQHF. DNA of the CDR3: TGTGCCAGCAGTTACTCGAAAAGGGTCAATCAGCCCCAGCATTTT.

The sample holds many counts of this clonotype. The V call is TRBV7-2, the J call TRBJ1-1; TRBD1 might be the D (6 bases). Deletions cut 1 base from V and 0 bases from J, with 15 bases between. Per the germline V gene, CDR1 is SGHTA and CDR2 is FQGNSA. CDR3 length: 17 amino acids. The CDR3: CASSLVGGGAMNTEAFF. DNA of the CDR3: TGTGCCAGCAGCTTAGTAGGGGGGGGGGCGATGAACACTGAAGCTTTCTTT.

The chain combines TRBV20-1 with TRBJ2-1; 9 bases are a match to TRBD1. The end of the DNA fits TRBJ2-7 better, so the J call may be wrong. CDR1 is DFQATT, CDR2 SNEGSKA, per germline (reference sequence). The CDR3 has 16 residues. The CDR3 loop reads CSANKRDRAIYNEQYF. The CDR3, as DNA: TGCAGTGCCAATAAGCGGGACAGGGCTATATACAATGAGCAGTACTTC.

The J gene is TRBJ2-1, the V gene TRBV24-1, with 10 bases identical to TRBD2. This CDR3 is built from 17 residues. Trimming cost V 4 bases and J 4 bases; bases outside gene matches: 9. Germline V gives CDR1 KGHDR, CDR2 SFDVKD. The CDR3 protein is CATSDPGSGRGYNEQFF. DNA of the CDR3: TGTGCCACCAGTGACCCTGGAAGCGGGAGGGGATACAATGAGCAGTTCTTC.

This clonotype came up many times. The V and J genes are TRBV5-6 and TRBJ2-7; D unclear. CDR1 SGHDT and CDR2 YYEEEE come from the germline V gene. Trimming left V 2 bases short and J 3 bases short, with 9 bases between. The CDR3 has 13 amino acids. The CDR3 bases are TGTGCCAGCAGCTTCGGCTACCTCTACGAGCAGTACTTC. It translates to CASSFGYLYEQYF. The full variable domain, rest sourced from reference TRBV5-6 and TRBJ2-7, is DAGVTQSPTHLIKTRGQQVTLRCSPKSGHDTVSWYQQALGQGPQFIFQYYEEEERQRGNFPDRFSGHQFPNYSSELNVNALLLGDSALYLCASSFGYLYEQYFGPGTRLTVT.

In its sample, this clonotype was seen many times. The V and J genes are TRBV9 and TRBJ2-7; no reliable D call. Between the trimmed V and J ends, which lost 2 bases and 0 bases, there was a span of 6 bases. The CDR3 consists of 13 residues. The germline gives CDR1 SGDLS, CDR2 YYNGEE. The CDR3 bases are TGTGCCAGCAGCGTCGGAGACTCCTACGAGCAGTACTTC. Translated: CASSVGDSYEQYF.

This clonotype has a handful of counts. The chain joins TRBV27 to TRBJ2-3; D is perhaps TRBD1 (6 bases). The length of the CDR3 is 14 residues. The germline CDR1 and CDR2 sequences are MNHEY and SMNVEV (reference sequence). V shed 2 bases and J shed 6 bases, with 12 bases lying between them. The CDR3, as DNA: TGTGCCAGCAGTTTAATACAGGGCGGGGATACGCAGTATTTT. The encoded protein is CASSLIQGGDTQYF.

This clonotype has just a few counts. The V call is TRBV6-1, the J call TRBJ1-6; 9 nucleotides align to TRBD1. The CDR3 contains 14 residues. Germline CDR1 is MNHNS and CDR2 is SASEGT. J gave up 9 bases and V 7 bases, and 7 bases lay outside the gene matches. Here the CDR3 reads CASTGTGKGSPLHF. The CDR3 DNA is TGTGCCAGCACGGGGACAGGGAAGGGTTCACCCCTCCACTTT.

Ten or more counts support this clonotype. The genes are TRBV3-1 and TRBJ2-5; D may be TRBD2 (6 bases). Trimming stripped 4 bases from V and 1 base from J, with 13 bases between. Germline CDR1 reads LGHDT; CDR2 reads YNNKEL (reference sequence). The CDR3 is made up of 15 amino acids. The CDR3 protein is CASSPPGTSQETQYF. CDR3 sequence (DNA): TGTGCCAGCAGCCCGCCGGGGACTTCCCAAGAGACCCAGTACTTC.

The sample holds many counts of this clonotype. The CDR3 coding sequence is TGTGCCAGCAGGCCGGGACGGCCTAGCTATGGCTACACCTTC. Its translation: CASRPGRPSYGYTF. The V gene is TRBV11-2, the J gene TRBJ1-2; tentatively, D is TRBD1 (5 bases). The germline V and J ends were trimmed by 6 bases and 4 bases, with 15 bases remaining between them. CDR1 is SGHAT, CDR2 FQNNGV, per germline. The CDR3 length is 14 residues. The entire variable domain, with the rest obtained from reference TRBV11-2 and TRBJ1-2, is as follows: EAGVAQSPRYKIIEKRQSVAFWCNPISGHATLYWYQQILGQGPKLLIQFQNNGVVDDSQLPKDRFSAERLKGVDSTLKIQPAKLEDSAVYLCASRPGRPSYGYTFGSGTRLTVV.

The table lists this clonotype with many counts. The V gene is TRBV6-1, the J gene TRBJ2-2; TRBD2 agrees at 8 bases. Germline-derived CDR1 and CDR2 are MNHNS and SASEGT. The CDR3 covers 16 residues. Trimming cost V 6 bases and J 0 bases; bases outside gene matches: 6. The CDR3 DNA reads as TGTGCCAGCAGCGTATATAGCGGGGCGAACACCGGGGAGCTGTTTTTT. Translating gives CASSVYSGANTGELFF.

Only a few counts were recorded for this clonotype. The V gene is TRBV6-5, the J gene TRBJ1-5; D is perhaps TRBD1 (6 bases). CDR1 and CDR2 from the germline V gene are MNHEY and SVGAGI. V dropped 2 bases and J dropped 2 bases, with 19 bases sitting between them. The CDR3 has 18 residues. The CDR3 DNA is TGTGCCAGCAGTTACCATCCCGGACAGCTGCGGGGCAATCAGCCCCAGCATTTT. Its protein product is CASSYHPGQLRGNQPQHF.

This clonotype was picked up many times. The chain carries TRBV20-1 and TRBJ1-6; 8 nucleotides line up with TRBD1. J was trimmed by 6 bases and V by 3 bases; bases with no gene match: 1. CDR3 length: 13 amino acids. Germline CDR1 is DFQATT and CDR2 is SNEGSKA (reference sequence). The CDR3 loop is CSARGQANSPLHF. CDR3 DNA sequence: TGCAGTGCTAGGGGACAGGCTAATTCACCCCTCCACTTT.

This clonotype was recorded many times. The rearrangement joins TRBV20-1 to TRBJ1-2, with D uncertain. This CDR3 comprises 14 residues. The V end was cut by 6 bases, the J end by 4 bases, with 18 bases between. Germline CDR1 and CDR2: DFQATT and SNEGSKA (reference sequence). CDR3 loop: CSANFEREIYGYTF. CDR3 nucleotides: TGCAGTGCAAATTTTGAGCGGGAGATCTATGGCTACACCTTC.

This clonotype has more than one count but fewer than ten. CDR3 residues: CAGRGLANYGYTF. The CDR3 DNA reads TGTGCCGGGCGAGGGTTAGCTAACTATGGCTACACCTTC. The chain couples TRBV30 to TRBJ1-2; no reliable D call. From germline, CDR1 is GTSNPN and CDR2 SVGIG (reference sequence). This CDR3 contains 13 residues. With 8 bases removed from V and 0 bases from J, the gap between germline ends came to 13 bases.

This clonotype was detected only a few times. This rearrangement joins TRBV29-1 to TRBJ2-1; D is possibly TRBD1 (6 bases). From germline, CDR1 is SQVTM and CDR2 ANQGSEA. Trimming left V 5 bases short and J 4 bases short, with 12 bases between. The CDR3 contains 13 residues. CDR3: CSVSWGLYNEQFF. Written as DNA, the CDR3 is TGCAGCGTTTCCTGGGGGCTTTACAATGAGCAGTTCTTC.